The clone carrying this T cell receptor beta chain was seen only a few times. TCRdb itself ran the RT-PCR reads through MiXCR, one entry per CDR3 protein. Here the sample spans roughly 960,000 distinct CDR3 sequences, under 20% being singletons. This record comes from a study of patients and donors after allogeneic stem cell transplantation. The sample was blood, either unsorted or a sorted T cell fraction (not recorded which). This clonotype originated in a human donor who was either an allogeneic HSCT recipient or a stem cell or donor lymphocyte infusion donor (not recorded which). It is not recorded whose cells these are; they may come from a transplant donor.

The CDR3 DNA reads as TGTGCCACCAGTGATCGCGACAGGGTCGGCTACACCTTC. Amino acids: CATSDRDRVGYTF. The chain links TRBV24-1 to TRBJ1-2; TRBD1 matches 7 bases. Germline CDR1 and CDR2: KGHDR and SFDVKD. The CDR3 consists of 13 residues. V lost 3 bases and J lost 8; bases outside the gene matches: 5.